This T cell receptor (beta chain) was recorded in a study of T cell changes during pregnancy in multiple sclerosis. Profiled with immunoSEQ multiplex PCR; TCRdb holds only in-frame clones, not every one. The sample gives about 72,000 clones, 90% to 95% of which show up once; 0.55% to 0.85% is in the top ten. The germline CDR1 and CDR2 sequences are MRHNA and SNTAGT. V dropped 4 bases and J dropped 6; count of bases not matched to a gene: 7. This CDR3 is built from 15 residues. This sequence was found in a female donor in good health, enrolled as a control in a pregnancy study. The rearrangement uses TRBV6-4 and TRBJ2-1, with 9 bases aligning to TRBD2. Material: peripheral blood, obtained in the third trimester of pregnancy. The CDR3 protein is CASSVGGRASNEQFF. Written as DNA, the CDR3 is TGTGCCAGCAGTGTCGGCGGGAGGGCCAGCAATGAGCAGTTCTTC.